The 4 T cell receptor beta chains below were found in one sample sequenced in a study of CD8 T cells in ankylosing spondylitis. TCRdb analysed the 5' RACE reads with MiXCR anew, one entry per CDR3 protein. The sample has some 140,000 distinct CDR3 sequences, 7% to 8% seen once. The material sequenced was blood, either unsorted or a sorted T cell fraction (not recorded which). The receptors shown here come from a female donor with ankylosing spondylitis or in good health (not recorded which).

This clonotype was seen repeatedly, ten times or more. V is TRBV5-1 and J is TRBJ2-4; D remains unclear. V dropped 0 bases and J dropped 8 bases, with 6 bases sitting between them. CDR1 is SGHRS, CDR2 YFSETQ, per germline. This CDR3 has 12 amino acids. In DNA, the CDR3 is TGCGCCAGCAGCTTGGTGGGTTACATTCAGTACTTC. It yields the protein CASSLVGYIQYF.

This clonotype was recorded at least ten times. V gene TRBV3-1 combines with J gene TRBJ2-2; 9 bases map to TRBD1. Germline V gene data show CDR1 as LGHDT and CDR2 as YNNKEL (reference sequence). V lost 4 bases, J lost 6 bases, and 3 bases stayed unmatched. The CDR3 has 14 amino acids. The CDR3 sequence: CASSLRQGAGELFF. CDR3 bases: TGTGCCAGCAGCCTACGACAGGGGGCCGGGGAGCTGTTTTTT.

This clonotype was counted at least ten times. The rearrangement joins TRBV5-6 to TRBJ2-7; D not certain. In germline, CDR1 is SGHDT, CDR2 YYEEEE. CDR3 length equals 12 residues. The ends were cut back, 1 base at V and 3 bases at J, with 5 bases in the middle. CDR3 in amino acids: CASSLSNYEQYF. The CDR3 DNA reads TGTGCCAGCAGCTTGTCAAACTACGAGCAGTACTTC.

In its sample, this clonotype was seen many times. The chain links TRBV5-8 to TRBJ2-4; the D gene is possibly TRBD2 (5 bases). Looked up from germline, CDR1 is SGHTS and CDR2 is YDEGEE. The CDR3 is made up of 14 amino acids. V gave up 6 bases and J gave up 3 bases, with 13 bases separating them. CDR3 residues: CASTPDWDKNIQYF. The CDR3 DNA sequence: TGTGCCAGCACCCCGGACTGGGACAAAAACATTCAGTACTTC.